These 10 T cell receptor beta chains were sequenced from one sample in a study of blood T cell repertoires in COVID-19. Repertoires were generated with immunoSEQ multiplex PCR, while TCRdb's copy carries only in-frame clones and drops some. The sample yields 100,000 or so clones, 84% seen once. Sequenced input: peripheral blood. Receptor source: a middle-aged man with active or convalescent COVID-19.

V is TRBV4-1 and J is TRBJ1-4; TRBD1 agrees at 8 bases. V trimming: 4 bases; J trimming: 6 bases; junction bases outside the gene matches: 4. This CDR3 is 14 amino acids long. Germline lookup yields CDR1 MGHRA and CDR2 YSYEKL. The CDR3 sequence: CASSLDRGHEKLFF. Here the CDR3 DNA reads TGCGCCAGCAGCCTCGACAGGGGACATGAAAAACTGTTTTTT.

The chain combines TRBV3-1 (or the pseudogene TRBV3-2) with TRBJ1-3; perhaps TRBD1 as D (6 bases). V lost 3 bases to trimming and J lost 2 bases, with 17 bases between them. Germline CDR1 reads LGHDT; CDR2 reads YNNKEL (reference sequence). The CDR3 runs to 17 residues. CDR3 bases: TGTGCCAGCAGCCATCCCGAGGGGGGGCGGGCTGGAAACACCATATATTTT. Its protein product is CASSHPEGGRAGNTIYF.

This clone was observed once. This CDR3 reads CASSRGESSYEQYF. CDR3 nucleotide sequence: TGTGCCAGCTCACGCGGGGAGAGCTCCTACGAGCAGTACTTC. The chain carries TRBV18 and TRBJ2-7, with D perhaps TRBD2 (6 bases). Germline lookup yields CDR1 KGHSH and CDR2 LQKENI. CDR3 size: 14 residues. The V and J ends lost 4 bases and 0 bases respectively, with 10 bases between them.

The rearrangement joins TRBV5-1 to TRBJ2-5, with D tentatively TRBD1 (5 bases). Germline-derived CDR1 and CDR2 are SGHRS and YFSETQ. This CDR3 comprises 15 residues. V lost 5 bases and J 5 bases, leaving 19 bases between the germline ends. The CDR3: CASRLDTERFETQYF. CDR3 DNA: TGCGCCAGCAGACTGGACACGGAGAGATTTGAGACCCAGTACTTC. The variable domain in full, with the rest retrieved from reference TRBV5-1 and TRBJ2-5, is KAGVTQTPRYLIKTRGQQVTLSCSPISGHRSVSWYQQTPGQGLQFLFEYFSETQRNKGNFPGRFSGRQFSNSRSEMNVSTLELGDSALYLCASRLDTERFETQYFGPGTRLLVL.

CDR3 nucleotides: TGTGCCAGCCAGGGGTCCAGCAATCAGCCCCAGCATTTT. Translating gives CASQGSSNQPQHF. V and J are TRBV2 and TRBJ1-5, with TRBD1 as a possible D gene (6 bases). This CDR3 comprises 13 residues. V lost 8 bases and J lost 1, with 9 bases in between. CDR1 and CDR2 from the germline V gene are SNHLY and FYNNEI.

The genes are TRBV5-1 and TRBJ2-7, with TRBD1 matching 7 bases. Trimming removed 1 base from V and 6 bases from J; junction bases left unmatched: 7. CDR3 length: 14 amino acids. Germline values: CDR1 SGHRS, CDR2 YFSETQ. As DNA, the CDR3 is TGCGCCAGCAGCTTGTTTGGGACAGCTGGCGAGCAGTACTTC. It encodes CASSLFGTAGEQYF.

This clone has just one count. This chain links TRBV11-2 with TRBJ2-3, with D possibly matching TRBD2 (5 bases). Germline V gene sequence: CDR1 SGHAT, CDR2 FQNNGV. CDR3 length: 15 residues. Trimming cost V 1 base and J 0 bases, with 8 bases left between them. The CDR3 DNA reads as TGTGCCAGCAGCTTAGGAGGGTCTAGCACAGATACGCAGTATTTT. This translates into CASSLGGSSTDTQYF.

The rearrangement joins TRBV6-5 to TRBJ1-6; 7 bases agree with TRBD1. The junction had 10 bases not matched to a gene; V was cut back by 7 bases and J by 7 bases. The CDR3 totals 15 residues. In germline, CDR1 is MNHEY, CDR2 SVGAGI. CDR3 sequence: CASNKGAWTNSPLHF. The CDR3 region has the DNA TGTGCCAGCAACAAGGGGGCGTGGACCAATTCACCCCTCCACTTT.

The chain joins TRBV6-5 to TRBJ2-7, with 7 bases that match TRBD2. This CDR3 is built from 13 residues. Germline CDR1 reads MNHEY; CDR2 reads SVGAGI. V was pared by 7 bases and J by 0 bases, with 3 bases of the junction left unmatched. As DNA, the CDR3 is TGTGCCAGCAACGCGGGGGTCTCCTACGAGCAGTACTTC. Translating gives CASNAGVSYEQYF.

This chain uses TRBV5-1 with TRBJ1-1, with 8 bases that match TRBD1. Trimming removed 3 bases from V and 4 bases from J; junction bases left unmatched: 8. The CDR3 runs to 15 residues. Germline loops: CDR1 SGHRS, CDR2 YFSETQ. The CDR3 DNA reads as TGCGCCAGCAGCTCAAACCAGGGGGCAGTCACTGAAGCTTTCTTT. Translating gives CASSSNQGAVTEAFF.